One sample yielded the 23 T cell receptor beta chains listed below, sequenced in a study of Ad26.COV2.S vaccination and SARS-CoV-2 variants. Indicated treatment: roughly 18 received Ad26.COV2.S at low or high dose, single or two shots; 5 received placebo; per-sample allocation not given. Following the first vaccine or placebo injection, samples were taken on day 63. Here immunoSEQ multiplex PCR was the method, and the copy in TCRdb shows in-frame clones only, minus some. The table includes roughly 680,000 clones, roughly 90% detected once. The material was peripheral blood, obtained in a trial of Ad26.COV2.S vaccine versus placebo. All receptors come from a person aged 18 to 65 who received the Ad26.COV2.S COVID-19 vaccine or a placebo.

The rearrangement joins TRBV6-5 to TRBJ1-1; perhaps TRBD1 as D (5 bases). Trimming stripped 9 bases from V and 6 bases from J, with 20 bases between. The CDR3 extends over 14 amino acids. Germline CDR1 and CDR2: MNHEY and SVGAGI. The CDR3: CASMQGSFNAEAFF. The CDR3 DNA reads TGTGCCAGTATGCAGGGCAGTTTCAACGCTGAAGCTTTCTTT.

This clone was seen a few times. The chain combines TRBV6-6 with TRBJ2-7, with D tentatively TRBD1 (6 bases). V was shortened by 5 bases and J by 3 bases, with 17 bases between the two germline ends. The CDR3 totals 15 residues. Germline CDR1 and CDR2: MNHNY and SVGAGI (reference sequence). The CDR3 spells CASSPTDRPNYEQYF. The CDR3 bases are TGTGCCAGCAGTCCAACCGACAGGCCGAACTACGAGCAGTACTTC.

This clone was seen once. The chain joins TRBV5-1 to TRBJ1-2, with D uncertain. The CDR3 is made up of 14 amino acids. V was cut by 4 bases and J by 2 bases, with 12 bases left in between. CDR1 and CDR2 (germline): SGHRS, YFSETQ. The CDR3 loop reads CASSLQAQNYGYTF. The CDR3 nucleotides read TGCGCCAGCAGCCTTCAGGCGCAGAACTATGGCTACACCTTC.

The rearrangement uses TRBV5-8 and TRBJ1-1; no clear D. This CDR3 has 16 amino acids. Trimming removed 4 bases at V and 0 bases at J, with 16 bases between. CDR1 and CDR2 from the germline V gene are SGHTS and YDEGEE. The DNA for the CDR3 is TGTGCCAGCAGCGCTATGGGCCTACCAATGAACACTGAAGCTTTCTTT. The encoded protein is CASSAMGLPMNTEAFF.

This chain connects TRBV19 to TRBJ2-1; TRBD1 matches at 9 bases. Germline CDR1 LNHDA, CDR2 SQIVND (reference sequence). The CDR3 consists of 15 residues. V lost 8 bases, J lost 0 bases, and 5 bases stayed unmatched. In DNA, the CDR3 is TGTGCCAGTGGGGGACAGGGTCTCTCCTACAATGAGCAGTTCTTC. Amino acids: CASGGQGLSYNEQFF.

The chain combines TRBV6-1 with TRBJ1-2; D gene unclear. CDR3 length: 13 residues. Germline loops: CDR1 MNHNS, CDR2 SASEGT. The V gene lost 2 bases and the J gene lost 7 bases, with 11 bases spanning the gap. The CDR3 coding sequence is TGTGCCAGCAGTGAATCCGGGTCGGGTGGCTACACCTTC. Translation gives CASSESGSGGYTF.

This clone has only a few counts. V is TRBV27 and J is TRBJ2-7, with TRBD1 matching 9 bases. This CDR3 contains 12 residues. J was trimmed by 3 bases and V by 9 bases; bases with no gene match: 3. Germline V gene lookup returns CDR1 MNHEY and CDR2 SMNVEV (reference sequence). The CDR3 here is CARVDRGYEQYF. In DNA form, the CDR3 reads TGTGCCAGGGTGGACAGGGGCTACGAGCAGTACTTC.

The chain is built from TRBV12-2 and TRBJ1-5; TRBD1, as called in the table, went unchecked against the DNA. TRBV12-2 is flagged as a pseudogene. The CDR3 extends over 20 amino acids. The CDR3: CASRLATDAGMRRSNQPQHF. CDR3 coding DNA: TGTGCAAGTCGCTTAGCGACGGATGCAGGGATGAGGCGAAGCAATCAGCCCCAGCATTTT.

Notes on this clone: The junction departs from the called germline gene at one end, perhaps through a read error. The chain combines TRBV6-4 with TRBJ2-7; D gene ambiguous. Germline lookup yields CDR1 MRHNA and CDR2 SNTAGT. CDR3 length: 14 amino acids. CDR3 protein: CASIDWELSYEQYF. DNA for the CDR3: TGTGCCAGCATTGACTGGGAACTCTCCTACGAGCAGTACTTC.

The chain joins TRBV12-5 to TRBJ2-2; weak D call: TRBD1 (6 bases). Germline V gene data show CDR1 as LGHNT and CDR2 as FRNRAP. This CDR3 spans 13 amino acids. With 7 bases removed from V and 6 bases from J, the gap between germline ends came to 12 bases. The CDR3 coding sequence is TGTGCTAGTGTCGAGGGGGATCCCGGGGAGCTGTTTTTT. Amino acids: CASVEGDPGELFF.

The chain couples TRBV6-5 to TRBJ2-4; D possibly uses TRBD1 or TRBD2 (5 bases each). Trimming stripped 6 bases from V and 14 bases from J, with 14 bases between. Germline V gene data show CDR1 as MNHEY and CDR2 as SVGAGI. The CDR3 length is 11 residues. CDR3 protein: CASRRDRAEYF. For the CDR3, the DNA is TGTGCCAGCAGACGGGACCGGGCCGAGTACTTC.

J is TRBJ2-2 and V is TRBV19, with D possibly being TRBD1 (6 bases). CDR1 is LNHDA, CDR2 SQIVND, per germline (reference sequence). The V and J ends lost 0 bases and 4 bases respectively, with 15 bases between them. The CDR3 runs to 17 residues. The CDR3, as DNA: TGTGCCAGTAGTATAGATAGTACAGGGAGCCCCACCGGGGAGCTGTTTTTT. Translation gives CASSIDSTGSPTGELFF.

The gene calls are TRBV3-1 (or the pseudogene TRBV3-2) and TRBJ2-5, with D unresolved. The CDR3 has 13 residues. Germline lookup yields CDR1 LGHDT and CDR2 YNNKEL (reference sequence). V was cut by 0 bases and J by 7 bases, with 9 bases left in between. Here the CDR3 reads CASSQDNSGTQYF. In DNA, the CDR3 is TGTGCCAGCAGCCAAGATAATTCCGGGACCCAGTACTTC.

This chain connects TRBV9 to TRBJ2-3; the D is unclear. The CDR3 contains 15 residues. V gave up 1 base and J gave up 2 bases, with 11 bases separating them. Per the germline V gene, CDR1 is SGDLS and CDR2 is YYNGEE. The CDR3 loop reads CASSVFGISTDTQYF. The CDR3 bases are TGTGCCAGCAGCGTATTTGGCATATCCACAGATACGCAGTATTTT.

As DNA, the CDR3 is TGTGCCAGTAACCCTACCCCAGGGGCCTCCAATCAGCCCCAGCATTTT. It yields the protein CASNPTPGASNQPQHF. This chain connects TRBV19 to TRBJ1-5; maybe TRBD1 (6 bases). The germline gives CDR1 LNHDA, CDR2 SQIVND (reference sequence). The CDR3 is made up of 16 amino acids. The V and J ends lost 7 bases and 3 bases respectively, with 19 bases between them.

The chain links TRBV15 to TRBJ2-3; D is uncertain. Germline lookup yields CDR1 LNHNV and CDR2 YYDKDF (reference sequence). Trimming took off 3 bases at V and 4 bases at J, with 14 bases between the two ends. The CDR3 consists of 15 residues. The CDR3 DNA is TGTGCCACCAGCAGGGCACTTGGGGAACCAGATACGCAGTATTTT. This sequence encodes CATSRALGEPDTQYF.

CDR3 protein: CASSLDPSDTDTQYF. CDR3 nucleotides: TGTGCCAGCAGCTTAGACCCTAGCGACACAGATACGCAGTATTTT. This sequence joins TRBV7-3 and TRBJ2-3; a weak D match, TRBD2 (6 bases). Germline CDR1 and CDR2: SGHTA and FQGTGA. Trimming pared 2 bases from V and 2 bases from J, leaving 11 bases between. The CDR3 is 15 residues long.

The V gene is TRBV19, the J gene TRBJ2-1; 14 bases align to TRBD2. The CDR3 is made up of 13 amino acids. V gave up 5 bases and J gave up 15 bases; unmatched junction bases: 6. The germline V gene has CDR1 LNHDA and CDR2 SQIVND (reference sequence). In nucleotides, the CDR3 is TGTGCCAGTAGTTCCGGGACTAGCGGGAGTCGGTTCTTC. It encodes CASSSGTSGSRFF.

This chain links TRBV7-9 with TRBJ1-2, with D tentatively TRBD1 (5 bases). This CDR3 has 13 amino acids. V lost 2 bases, J lost 3 bases, and 7 bases lay in between. Germline assignment: CDR1 SEHNR and CDR2 FQNEAQ (reference sequence). The CDR3 nucleotides are TGTGCCAGCAGCTTACAGACAGACTATGGCTACACCTTC. It specifies CASSLQTDYGYTF.

The V gene is TRBV7-9, the J gene TRBJ2-7; the D gene is possibly TRBD1 (5 bases). The CDR3 has 13 residues. The ends were cut back, 8 bases at V and 0 bases at J, with 11 bases in the middle. The germline gives CDR1 SEHNR, CDR2 FQNEAQ (reference sequence). CDR3 nucleotide sequence: TGTGCCAGCGAAGGGGTTAGCTCCTACGAGCAGTACTTC. Its translation: CASEGVSSYEQYF.

The genes are TRBV18 and TRBJ1-2; possible D gene TRBD1, 5 bases. The CDR3 consists of 17 residues. Germline loops: CDR1 KGHSH, CDR2 LQKENI. Trimming removed 2 bases at V and 0 bases at J, with 16 bases between. CDR3 nucleotides: TGTGCCAGCTCACCAACGGAGGGGAGAGGGGCTAACTATGGCTACACCTTC. As protein: CASSPTEGRGANYGYTF.

The rearrangement joins TRBV10-3 to TRBJ2-1, with 11 bases fitting TRBD2. In germline, CDR1 is ENHRY, CDR2 SYGVKD. Trimming took 0 bases from V and 9 from J; bases not matched to a gene: 7. This CDR3 spans 16 amino acids. The CDR3 region is CAISESGIAGGREQFF. CDR3 DNA: TGTGCCATCAGTGAGTCAGGGATAGCGGGGGGGCGTGAGCAGTTCTTC.

This sequence joins TRBV5-6 and TRBJ1-3; no reliable D call. The V end was cut by 0 bases, the J end by 3 bases, with 1 base between. The CDR3 runs to 12 residues. Germline V lookup: CDR1 SGHDT, CDR2 YYEEEE. CDR3 sequence reads: CASSLVGNTIYF. The CDR3 DNA reads as TGTGCCAGCAGCTTGGTTGGAAACACCATATATTTT.